Listed here is a single TCR beta chain. Its antigen remains unknown. The method was immunoSEQ multiplex PCR; TCRdb's version includes in-frame clones alone and lacks a portion of them. The table records fewer than 130,000 clones, approximately 89% of them present only once. This specimen comes from a study of cytomegalovirus exposure and HLA in healthy donors. Regarding the study as a whole: Cytomegalovirus association was listed for approximately 160 TCR beta chains. Within the approximately 130 validation repertoires, first-cohort TCR clusters tended to co-occur, according to a later analysis. Three chains tied to CMV proved CMV antigen-specific in vitro.

Trimming cost V 4 bases and J 5 bases; bases outside gene matches: 6. The CDR3 is made up of 13 amino acids. From germline, CDR1 is GTSNPN and CDR2 SVGIG (reference sequence). This rearrangement joins TRBV30 to TRBJ2-5; 8 nucleotides agree with TRBD2. The source material was PBMCs. This TCR was sampled from a woman under 30 in good health and CMV-seronegative. The CDR3 bases are TGTGCCTGGAAAATAGGCGGGGGGGAGACCCAGTACTTC. Its translation: CAWKIGGGETQYF.